The 7 T cell receptor beta chains given below trace back to one sample, sequenced in a study of CD8+ T cells in alopecia areata. After isolation, RNA underwent reverse transcription to generate cDNA as the sequencing template. TCRdb's table, derived via immunoSEQ multiplex PCR, lists solely in-frame clones and lacks some. The sample has some 150,000 clones; roughly 66% are singletons. Source: CD8+ T cells sorted from blood, taken at week 0. These receptors came from a human donor with alopecia areata.

Concerning this clone itself: Within the sample, other DNA sequences also encode this same CDR3. The chain links TRBV27 to TRBJ1-5, with 8 bases identical to TRBD1. Germline assignment: CDR1 MNHEY and CDR2 SMNVEV (reference sequence). The CDR3 length is 13 residues. The V gene end was trimmed by 4 bases and the J gene end by 7 bases; junction bases not matched to a gene: 3. CDR3 in DNA: TGTGCCAGCAGTTCCACAGGGGGGCAGCCCCAGCATTTT. It specifies CASSSTGGQPQHF.

In this sample, this clone turned up a few times. The V and J genes are TRBV2 and TRBJ2-3, with a tentative D call TRBD2 (6 bases). This CDR3 has 12 residues. CDR1 SNHLY and CDR2 FYNNEI come from the germline V gene. V was shortened by 9 bases and J by 1 base, with 8 bases between the two germline ends. The CDR3 reads CARGLRTDTQYF. The DNA of the CDR3 is TGTGCCAGGGGACTTCGCACAGATACGCAGTATTTT.

The chain recombines TRBV7-9 with TRBJ2-7; the D gene is possibly TRBD1 (5 bases). The V end lost 1 base, the J end lost 0 bases, and 7 bases lay between the germline ends. Germline CDR1 SEHNR, CDR2 FQNEAQ (reference sequence). The CDR3 length is 14 residues. CDR3 amino acids: CASSLVQGSYEQYF. CDR3 nucleotide sequence: TGTGCCAGCAGCTTAGTTCAGGGCTCCTACGAGCAGTACTTC.

There are a few counts of this clone. The chain couples TRBV11-2 to TRBJ2-6; no clear D gene. There are 17 residues in the CDR3. The germline gives CDR1 SGHAT, CDR2 FQNNGV. Trimming cost V 1 base and J 0 bases, with 10 bases left between them. The CDR3 region has the DNA TGTGCCAGCAGCTTAGGCTTACCGGCCTCTGGGGCCAACGTCCTGACTTTC. Its protein is CASSLGLPASGANVLTF. The variable domain in full, with the rest retrieved from reference TRBV11-2 and TRBJ2-6, is EAGVAQSPRYKIIEKRQSVAFWCNPISGHATLYWYQQILGQGPKLLIQFQNNGVVDDSQLPKDRFSAERLKGVDSTLKIQPAKLEDSAVYLCASSLGLPASGANVLTFGAGSRLTVL.

This clone has more than one count but fewer than ten. CDR3 protein: CASSLLRQWSYEQYF. The CDR3 coding sequence is TGTGCCAGCAGCTTATTGCGGCAGTGGTCCTACGAGCAGTACTTC. The genes are TRBV7-2 and TRBJ2-7; D is uncertain. CDR1 is SGHTA, CDR2 FQGNSA, per germline. CDR3 length: 15 residues. V lost 2 bases to trimming and J lost 1 base, with 12 bases between them.

V usage is TRBV7-9 and J usage is TRBJ2-7; perhaps TRBD1 as D (6 bases). V was pared by 8 bases and J by 0 bases, with 23 bases between. CDR1 and CDR2 (germline): SEHNR, FQNEAQ (reference sequence). The CDR3 totals 17 residues. CDR3 in amino acids: CASAGPLTQGSSYEQYF. CDR3 sequence (DNA): TGTGCCAGCGCGGGCCCCCTAACTCAGGGGAGCTCCTACGAGCAGTACTTC.

The chain employs TRBV11-2 and TRBJ2-7; no definite D call. The V end lost 5 bases, the J end lost 6 bases, and 26 bases lay between the germline ends. CDR3 length: 17 residues. From germline, CDR1 is SGHAT and CDR2 FQNNGV. The CDR3 DNA is TGTGCCAGCAGCCTCCGTTCCCCCCTCGGTCTCAAGGGCGAGCAGTACTTC. This sequence encodes CASSLRSPLGLKGEQYF. Full variable domain (outside the CDR3, taken from reference TRBV11-2 and TRBJ2-7): EAGVAQSPRYKIIEKRQSVAFWCNPISGHATLYWYQQILGQGPKLLIQFQNNGVVDDSQLPKDRFSAERLKGVDSTLKIQPAKLEDSAVYLCASSLRSPLGLKGEQYFGPGTRLTVT.